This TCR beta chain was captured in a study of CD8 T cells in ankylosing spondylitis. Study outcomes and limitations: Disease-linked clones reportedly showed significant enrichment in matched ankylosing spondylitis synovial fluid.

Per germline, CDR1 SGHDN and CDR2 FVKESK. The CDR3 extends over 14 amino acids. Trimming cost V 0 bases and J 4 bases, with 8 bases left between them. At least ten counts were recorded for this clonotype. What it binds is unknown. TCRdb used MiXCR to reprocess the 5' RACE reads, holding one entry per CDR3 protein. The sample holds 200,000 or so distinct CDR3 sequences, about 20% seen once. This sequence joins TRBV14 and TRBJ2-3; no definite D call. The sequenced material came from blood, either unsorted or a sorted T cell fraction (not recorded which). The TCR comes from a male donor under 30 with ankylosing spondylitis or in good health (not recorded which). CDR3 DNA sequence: TGTGCCAGCAGCCAAGATCTAGTTGCAGATACGCAGTATTTT. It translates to CASSQDLVADTQYF.